Following are 25 T cell receptor beta chains from one sample sequenced in a study of CXCR3-negative and CXCR3-positive naive CD8 T cells. Study-wide points: In CXCR3-positive naive cells, the TRB CDR3s were more hydrophobic than in CXCR3-negative naive cells.

Libraries of TRB cDNA were made by 5' RACE and carried UMIs. TCRdb processed the 5' RACE reads again and assigns one entry to each CDR3 protein, with no DNA. There are around 150,000 distinct CDR3 sequences in the sample, with over 0.35% held by the top ten. Which antigens these TCRs recognize remains unknown. Sequenced sample: naive CXCR3+ CD8+ T cells from blood. Described subset: CD45RO-CCR7+CD27+CD95- naive CD8+ T cells expressing CXCR3 (TNR3+). The receptors were sampled from a human donor in good health. Some clones in this sample may be carry-over from other donors' samples.

This sequence joins TRBV5-5 and TRBJ2-7. This CDR3 is 13 amino acids long. Per the germline V gene, CDR1 is SGHKS and CDR2 is YYEKEE (reference sequence). The CDR3 reads CASRPVTTGEQYF.

The chain couples TRBV6-5 to TRBJ1-1; TCRdb's D call, TRBD1, is unchecked because there is no DNA. Germline assignment: CDR1 MNHEY and CDR2 SVGAGI. This CDR3 region has 15 residues. The CDR3 here is CASSSNSGGSTEAFF.

V and J are TRBV7-9 and TRBJ2-5; the D call from TCRdb, TRBD1, cannot be confirmed without DNA. This CDR3 region has 15 residues. Germline loops: CDR1 SEHNR, CDR2 FQNEAQ (reference sequence). CDR3 region: CASSPTIGGTETQYF.

This chain joins TRBV19 and TRBJ1-5. CDR3 length: 15 amino acids. Germline V CDR1 and CDR2: LNHDA, SQIVND (reference sequence). The CDR3: CASSIGAASNQPQHF.

The chain is built from TRBV13 and TRBJ2-7; the D call of TRBD1 rests on TCRdb alone, since no DNA is present to check it. CDR1 is PRHDT, CDR2 FYEKMQ, per germline (reference sequence). The length of the CDR3 is 16 residues. CDR3 residues: CASSPNPGQGVYEQYF.

This chain uses TRBV9 with TRBJ2-1; TCRdb names TRBD2, which stays unverified in the absence of DNA. The CDR3 covers 14 residues. The germline V gene encodes CDR1 SGDLS and CDR2 YYNGEE. This CDR3 reads CASSVEGIAAEQFF.

CDR3 region: CASSWTGTETQYF. The V call is TRBV2, the J call TRBJ2-5; TCRdb returns TRBD1, unconfirmable since there is no DNA. The CDR3 length is 13 residues. CDR1 is SNHLY and CDR2 is FYNNEI in the germline V gene.

The rearrangement uses TRBV24-1 and TRBJ2-2; without DNA, the TCRdb call of TRBD1 cannot be checked. CDR1 and CDR2 (germline): KGHDR, SFDVKD. This CDR3 contains 16 residues. CDR3 region: CATRNRTGANTGELFF.

The chain employs TRBV29-1 and TRBJ2-3. CDR1 is SQVTM, CDR2 ANQGSEA, per germline. CDR3 length equals 14 residues. The chain's CDR3 is CSAFDGERTDTQYF.

This chain joins TRBV28 and TRBJ2-7; TCRdb's D call of TRBD1 is untestable without DNA. CDR3 length equals 13 residues. Germline assignment: CDR1 MDHEN and CDR2 SYDVKM. The CDR3 protein is CASSLGDPYEQYF.

This chain uses TRBV12-3 or TRBV12-4 with TRBJ2-2; with no DNA, the TCRdb D assignment of TRBD1 cannot be verified. The CDR3 sequence is 15 residues long. This CDR3 is CASSKGTENTGELFF.

The rearrangement links TRBV28 to TRBJ2-3; the D gene TCRdb calls, TRBD2, cannot be checked with no DNA. The CDR3 covers 15 residues. Germline CDR1 reads MDHEN; CDR2 reads SYDVKM. The CDR3 here is CASSGGPWGTDTQYF.

The J gene is TRBJ2-7, the V gene TRBV29-1; TCRdb's D call of TRBD2 is untestable without DNA. The CDR3 has 14 amino acids. CDR1 is SQVTM and CDR2 is ANQGSEA in the germline V gene. The CDR3 here is CSVEGTASSYEQYF.

This chain links TRBV5-1 with TRBJ2-7; TCRdb proposes TRBD1, but this gene call is untestable without DNA. Germline loops: CDR1 SGHRS, CDR2 YFSETQ. This CDR3 contains 14 residues. CDR3 in amino acids: CASRTGRSKYEQYF.

The chain combines TRBV11-2 with TRBJ2-6; there is no DNA to check the TCRdb D call of TRBD1. The germline gives CDR1 SGHAT, CDR2 FQNNGV. This CDR3 has 16 amino acids. This CDR3 reads CASSSRTLSGANVLTF.

The CDR3 loop is CASSSSGGGQDTQYF. The V call is TRBV5-1, the J call TRBJ2-3; TCRdb calls TRBD2, which cannot be checked without DNA. The CDR3 consists of 15 residues. CDR1 is SGHRS, CDR2 YFSETQ, per germline.

V is TRBV27 and J is TRBJ2-2; without DNA, the TCRdb call of TRBD2 cannot be checked. Germline V gives CDR1 MNHEY, CDR2 SMNVEV (reference sequence). This CDR3 comprises 12 residues. The chain's CDR3 is CASSTRAGELFF.

The V gene is TRBV9, the J gene TRBJ1-2; TCRdb's D gene call, TRBD1, goes unchecked for lack of DNA. The CDR3 spans 14 residues. Germline-derived CDR1 and CDR2 are SGDLS and YYNGEE. CDR3 residues: CASSASTDYYGYTF.

The chain has TRBV30 and TRBJ1-6; TCRdb calls TRBD1, which cannot be checked without DNA. Looked up from germline, CDR1 is GTSNPN and CDR2 is SVGIG (reference sequence). The CDR3 contains 15 residues. CDR3: CAWTTWDSLNSPLHF.

This sequence joins TRBV4-1 and TRBJ1-1. The CDR3 spans 13 residues. Germline CDR1 MGHRA, CDR2 YSYEKL. The CDR3: CASSQVGPISTFF.

J is TRBJ2-2 and V is TRBV28; TCRdb gives TRBD1 as the D gene, but with no DNA this cannot be confirmed. The CDR3 has 18 amino acids. Germline lookup yields CDR1 MDHEN and CDR2 SYDVKM. The CDR3 loop reads CASSFPVRTGDNTEELFF.

V usage is TRBV5-6 and J usage is TRBJ2-1; there is no DNA to check the TCRdb D call of TRBD2. Germline CDR1 is SGHDT and CDR2 is YYEEEE. CDR3 size: 15 residues. CDR3 loop: CASSLGGGGNNEQFF.

This sequence joins TRBV29-1 and TRBJ2-2; as DNA is missing, the TRBD1 call by TCRdb cannot be tested. Germline loops: CDR1 SQVTM, CDR2 ANQGSEA. The CDR3 is 14 residues long. CDR3 loop: CSVDTGSGTGELFF.

The rearrangement uses TRBV3-1 and TRBJ2-7; the TCRdb call, TRBD2, lacks DNA for checking. The CDR3 length is 17 residues. Germline-derived CDR1 and CDR2 are LGHDT and YNNKEL (reference sequence). The CDR3: CASSQVTSGSASYEQYF.

The rearrangement links TRBV7-8 to TRBJ2-3; TCRdb picks TRBD2, but there is no DNA to check that call. In germline, CDR1 is SGHVS, CDR2 FQNEAQ. This CDR3 is 14 amino acids long. CDR3 in amino acids: CASSLVGGGDTQYF.